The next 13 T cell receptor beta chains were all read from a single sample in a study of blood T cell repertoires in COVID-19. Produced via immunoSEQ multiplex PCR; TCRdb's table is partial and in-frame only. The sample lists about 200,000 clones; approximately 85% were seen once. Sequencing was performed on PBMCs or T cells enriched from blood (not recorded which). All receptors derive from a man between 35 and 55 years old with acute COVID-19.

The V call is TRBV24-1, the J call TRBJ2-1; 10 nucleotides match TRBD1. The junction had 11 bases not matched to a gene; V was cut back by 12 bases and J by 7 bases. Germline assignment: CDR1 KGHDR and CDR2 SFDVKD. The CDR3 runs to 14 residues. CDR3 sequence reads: CAPARGTGENEQFF. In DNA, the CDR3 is TGTGCCCCTGCCAGAGGGACAGGGGAGAATGAGCAGTTCTTC.

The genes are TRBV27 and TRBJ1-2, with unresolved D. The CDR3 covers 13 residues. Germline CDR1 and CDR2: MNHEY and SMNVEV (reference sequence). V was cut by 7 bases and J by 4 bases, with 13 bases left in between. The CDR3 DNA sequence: TGTGCCAGCACTCCAGCTCGGGGCTATGGCTACACCTTC. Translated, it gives CASTPARGYGYTF.

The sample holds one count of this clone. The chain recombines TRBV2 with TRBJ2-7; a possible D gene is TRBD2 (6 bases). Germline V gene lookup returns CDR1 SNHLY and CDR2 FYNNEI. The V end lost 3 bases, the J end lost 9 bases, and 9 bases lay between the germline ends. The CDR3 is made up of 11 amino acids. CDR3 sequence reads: CASSDGGTQYF. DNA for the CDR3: TGTGCCAGCAGTGACGGGGGAACGCAGTACTTC.

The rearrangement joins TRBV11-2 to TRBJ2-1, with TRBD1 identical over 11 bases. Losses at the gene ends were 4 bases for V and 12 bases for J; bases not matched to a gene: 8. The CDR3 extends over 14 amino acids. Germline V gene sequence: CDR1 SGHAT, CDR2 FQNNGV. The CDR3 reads CASSSGTGGRGQFF. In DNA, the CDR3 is TGTGCCAGCAGCTCGGGGACAGGGGGAAGGGGGCAGTTCTTC.

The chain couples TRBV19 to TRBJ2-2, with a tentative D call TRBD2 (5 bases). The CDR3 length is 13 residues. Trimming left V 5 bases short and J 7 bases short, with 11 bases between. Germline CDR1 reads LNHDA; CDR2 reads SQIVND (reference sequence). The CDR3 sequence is CASSLGIIGELFF. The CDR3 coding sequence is TGTGCCAGTAGTCTCGGGATTATCGGGGAGCTGTTTTTT.

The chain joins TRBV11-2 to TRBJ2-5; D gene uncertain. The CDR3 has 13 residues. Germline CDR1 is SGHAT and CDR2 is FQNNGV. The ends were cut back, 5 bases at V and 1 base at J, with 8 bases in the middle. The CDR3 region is CASSGLPQETQYF. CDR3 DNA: TGTGCCAGCAGCGGGCTGCCCCAAGAGACCCAGTACTTC. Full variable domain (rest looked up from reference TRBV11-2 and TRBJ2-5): EAGVAQSPRYKIIEKRQSVAFWCNPISGHATLYWYQQILGQGPKLLIQFQNNGVVDDSQLPKDRFSAERLKGVDSTLKIQPAKLEDSAVYLCASSGLPQETQYFGPGTRLLVL.

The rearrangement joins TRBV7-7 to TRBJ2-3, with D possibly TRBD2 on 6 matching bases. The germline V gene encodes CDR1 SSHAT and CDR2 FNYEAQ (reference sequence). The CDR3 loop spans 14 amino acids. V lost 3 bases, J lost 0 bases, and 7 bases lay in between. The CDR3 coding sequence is TGTGCCAGCAGCTTGGGACTGAGCACAGATACGCAGTATTTT. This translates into CASSLGLSTDTQYF.

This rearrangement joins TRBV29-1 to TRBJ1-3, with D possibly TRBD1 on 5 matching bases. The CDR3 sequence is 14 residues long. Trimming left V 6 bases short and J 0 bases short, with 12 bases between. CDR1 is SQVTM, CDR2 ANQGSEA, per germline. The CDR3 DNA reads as TGCAGCGTCCAAAGGGGAAGCTCTGGAAACACCATATATTTT. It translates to CSVQRGSSGNTIYF.

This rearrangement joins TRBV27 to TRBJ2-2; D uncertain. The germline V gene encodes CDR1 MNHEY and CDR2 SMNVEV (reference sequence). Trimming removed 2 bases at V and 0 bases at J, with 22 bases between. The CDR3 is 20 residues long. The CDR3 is CASSLKATTGTSANTGELFF. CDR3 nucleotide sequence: TGTGCCAGCAGTTTAAAGGCCACTACCGGAACCTCTGCGAACACCGGGGAGCTGTTTTTT.

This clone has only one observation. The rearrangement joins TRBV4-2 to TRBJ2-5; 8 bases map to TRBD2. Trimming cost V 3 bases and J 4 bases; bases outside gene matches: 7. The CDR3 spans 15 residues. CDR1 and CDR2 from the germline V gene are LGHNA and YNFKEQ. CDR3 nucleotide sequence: TGTGCCAGCAGCCAGGTAGCGGGATCCGGAGAGACCCAGTACTTC. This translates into CASSQVAGSGETQYF.

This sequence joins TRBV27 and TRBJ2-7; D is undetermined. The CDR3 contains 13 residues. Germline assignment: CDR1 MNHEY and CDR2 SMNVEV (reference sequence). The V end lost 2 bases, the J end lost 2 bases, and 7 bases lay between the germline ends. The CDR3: CASSLTETYEQYF. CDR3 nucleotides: TGTGCCAGCAGTTTAACGGAGACCTACGAGCAGTACTTC.

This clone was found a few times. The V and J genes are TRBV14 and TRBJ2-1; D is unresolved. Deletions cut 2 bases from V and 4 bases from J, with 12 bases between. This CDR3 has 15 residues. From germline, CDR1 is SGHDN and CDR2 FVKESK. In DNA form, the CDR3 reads TGTGCCAGCAGCCAATGGTCAGGCCCGTACAATGAGCAGTTCTTC. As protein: CASSQWSGPYNEQFF.

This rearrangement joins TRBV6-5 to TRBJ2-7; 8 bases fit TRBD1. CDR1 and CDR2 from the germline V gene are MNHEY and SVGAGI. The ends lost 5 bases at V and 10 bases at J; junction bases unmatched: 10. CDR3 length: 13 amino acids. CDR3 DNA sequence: TGTGCCAGCAGTCCGTCCGTAGACAGGGGACAGTACTTC. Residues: CASSPSVDRGQYF.